These T cell receptor beta chains were read from a single sample in a study of blood T cell repertoires in COVID-19. Sequenced by immunoSEQ multiplex PCR; TCRdb stores in-frame clones only, minus some. Of roughly 330,000 clones listed, 88% are singletons. Sample: peripheral blood. All receptors derive from a woman in her forties or fifties with active or convalescent COVID-19. CDR3s include the opening cysteine and the closing phenylalanine or tryptophan. Fields, in order: CDR3 length, clone size, J gene, D gene, V gene, CDR3 protein, CDR3 DNA. D genes are given only for firm matches. The size of a clone is reported for some rows only, either as once, few or many, or as a class for expanded clones.

cdr3_length: 17; clone_size: once; j_call: TRBJ2-1; d_call: -; v_call: TRBV7-4; cdr3_aa: CASTGLRGAHRYNEQFF; cdr3_nt: TGTGCCAGCACGGGCCTTCGGGGGGCCCATAGGTACAATGAGCAGTTCTTC
cdr3_length: 15; clone_size: -; j_call: TRBJ1-2; d_call: -; v_call: TRBV30; cdr3_aa: CAWSKPGQDPEGYTF; cdr3_nt: TGTGCCTGGAGTAAACCGGGACAAGATCCAGAAGGCTACACCTTC
cdr3_length: 19; clone_size: -; j_call: TRBJ1-6; d_call: -; v_call: TRBV7-8; cdr3_aa: CASSLAKAGRNPNNSPLHF; cdr3_nt: TGTGCCAGCAGCTTAGCAAAGGCGGGACGCAACCCGAATAATTCACCCCTCCACTTT
cdr3_length: 13; clone_size: -; j_call: TRBJ1-5; d_call: -; v_call: TRBV30; cdr3_aa: CAWSDRWDQPQHF; cdr3_nt: TGTGCCTGGAGTGACAGGTGGGATCAGCCCCAGCATTTT
cdr3_length: 14; clone_size: once; j_call: TRBJ2-5; d_call: -; v_call: TRBV19; cdr3_aa: CASSGGRKQETQYF; cdr3_nt: TGTGCCAGTAGCGGGGGTAGGAAGCAAGAGACCCAGTACTTC
cdr3_length: 10; clone_size: -; j_call: TRBJ1-1; d_call: TRBD1; v_call: TRBV5-4; cdr3_aa: CASRDRGAFF; cdr3_nt: TGTGCCAGCCGGGACAGGGGTGCTTTCTTT
cdr3_length: 14; clone_size: once; j_call: TRBJ1-1; d_call: -; v_call: TRBV7-2; cdr3_aa: CASSLDLLNTEAFF; cdr3_nt: TGTGCCAGCAGCTTAGATCTCCTGAACACTGAAGCTTTCTTT
cdr3_length: 17; clone_size: -; j_call: TRBJ2-7; d_call: TRBD2; v_call: TRBV18; cdr3_aa: CASSLVLAGGGNYEQYF; cdr3_nt: TGTGCCAGCTCACTAGTACTAGCGGGAGGGGGAAACTACGAGCAGTACTTC
cdr3_length: 18; clone_size: once; j_call: TRBJ1-5; d_call: TRBD1; v_call: TRBV9; cdr3_aa: CASSVRTGGRVVNQPQHF; cdr3_nt: TGTGCCAGCAGCGTGCGAACAGGGGGCAGGGTAGTAAATCAGCCCCAGCATTTT
cdr3_length: 16; clone_size: -; j_call: TRBJ1-1; d_call: -; v_call: TRBV21-1; cdr3_aa: CASSEDRGQKYTEAFF; cdr3_nt: TGTGCCAGCAGCGAAGACAGGGGGCAAAAGTACACTGAAGCTTTCTTT
cdr3_length: 16; clone_size: -; j_call: TRBJ2-5; d_call: TRBD2; v_call: TRBV7-9; cdr3_aa: CASNTLNGGGQETQYF; cdr3_nt: TGTGCCAGCAACACCCTGAATGGCGGGGGACAAGAGACCCAGTACTTC
cdr3_length: 12; clone_size: few; j_call: TRBJ1-4; d_call: -; v_call: TRBV15; cdr3_aa: CATSWADEKLFF; cdr3_nt: TGTGCCACCAGTTGGGCCGATGAAAAACTGTTTTTT
cdr3_length: 15; clone_size: -; j_call: TRBJ1-5; d_call: -; v_call: TRBV7-2; cdr3_aa: CASSLAASGNQPQHF; cdr3_nt: TGTGCCAGCAGCTTAGCGGCCAGTGGCAATCAGCCCCAGCATTTT
cdr3_length: 14; clone_size: -; j_call: TRBJ1-4; d_call: TRBD1; v_call: TRBV28; cdr3_aa: CASRPGQGFEKLFF; cdr3_nt: TGTGCCAGCAGACCGGGACAGGGGTTTGAAAAACTGTTTTTT
cdr3_length: 14; clone_size: -; j_call: TRBJ1-1; d_call: TRBD1; v_call: TRBV19; cdr3_aa: CASLRTGGNTEAFF; cdr3_nt: TGTGCCAGCTTACGGACAGGAGGAAACACTGAAGCTTTCTTT
cdr3_length: 13; clone_size: -; j_call: TRBJ2-5; d_call: TRBD2; v_call: TRBV2; cdr3_aa: CASRDGRGETQYF; cdr3_nt: TGTGCCAGCCGAGACGGGAGGGGGGAGACCCAGTACTTC
cdr3_length: 15; clone_size: -; j_call: TRBJ1-2; d_call: TRBD1; v_call: TRBV15; cdr3_aa: CATSSPRTGAYGYTF; cdr3_nt: TGTGCCACCAGCAGTCCCCGGACAGGGGCCTATGGCTACACCTTC
cdr3_length: 16; clone_size: few; j_call: TRBJ1-1; d_call: -; v_call: TRBV10-2; cdr3_aa: CASSEIFLVGDTEAFF; cdr3_nt: TGCGCCAGCAGTGAGATATTCTTGGTAGGGGACACTGAAGCTTTCTTT
cdr3_length: 15; clone_size: -; j_call: TRBJ2-1; d_call: -; v_call: TRBV2; cdr3_aa: CASSPGGTLVDEQFF; cdr3_nt: TGTGCCAGCAGTCCCGGCGGGACTCTAGTAGATGAGCAGTTCTTC
cdr3_length: 17; clone_size: -; j_call: TRBJ2-6; d_call: TRBD2; v_call: TRBV2; cdr3_aa: CASSMLAGETGANVLTF; cdr3_nt: TGTGCCAGCAGTATGCTAGCGGGAGAAACTGGGGCCAACGTCCTGACTTTC
cdr3_length: 16; clone_size: once; j_call: TRBJ2-5; d_call: -; v_call: TRBV11-1; cdr3_aa: CASSYGLTGNQETQYF; cdr3_nt: TGTGCCAGCAGCTACGGATTGACGGGAAATCAAGAGACCCAGTACTTC
cdr3_length: 13; clone_size: once; j_call: TRBJ1-1; d_call: -; v_call: TRBV2; cdr3_aa: CASSYRDRNEAFF; cdr3_nt: TGTGCCAGCAGTTACAGGGACCGAAATGAAGCTTTCTTT
cdr3_length: 17; clone_size: -; j_call: TRBJ1-1; d_call: TRBD1; v_call: TRBV4-1; cdr3_aa: CASSQIGTGLWRTEAFF; cdr3_nt: TGCGCCAGCAGCCAGATCGGGACAGGGCTCTGGCGGACTGAAGCTTTCTTT
cdr3_length: 12; clone_size: -; j_call: TRBJ2-2; d_call: -; v_call: TRBV27; cdr3_aa: CASSLGPGELFF; cdr3_nt: TGTGCCAGCAGCTTGGGGCCCGGGGAGCTGTTTTTT
cdr3_length: 14; clone_size: -; j_call: TRBJ2-5; d_call: -; v_call: TRBV5-4; cdr3_aa: CASSPGLAQETQYF; cdr3_nt: TGTGCCAGCAGCCCCGGCCTAGCGCAAGAGACCCAGTACTTC
cdr3_length: 14; clone_size: -; j_call: TRBJ1-4; d_call: -; v_call: TRBV7-9; cdr3_aa: CASSFPGEGKKLFF; cdr3_nt: TGTGCCAGCAGCTTTCCAGGGGAAGGGAAAAAACTGTTTTTT
cdr3_length: 14; clone_size: -; j_call: TRBJ2-3; d_call: -; v_call: TRBV27; cdr3_aa: CASRPRGYTDTQYF; cdr3_nt: TGTGCCAGCAGGCCACGGGGTTACACAGATACGCAGTATTTT
cdr3_length: 14; clone_size: once; j_call: TRBJ1-1; d_call: TRBD1; v_call: TRBV7-9; cdr3_aa: CASSPRQGGTEAFF; cdr3_nt: TGTGCCAGCAGCCCGAGACAGGGAGGAACAGAAGCTTTCTTT
cdr3_length: 17; clone_size: -; j_call: TRBJ2-6; d_call: -; v_call: TRBV10-3; cdr3_aa: CAISAGTRPSGANVLTF; cdr3_nt: TGTGCCATCAGTGCCGGGACAAGACCCTCTGGGGCCAACGTCCTGACTTTC
cdr3_length: 16; clone_size: -; j_call: TRBJ2-3; d_call: TRBD2; v_call: TRBV5-1; cdr3_aa: CASSPRTSGITDTQYF; cdr3_nt: TGCGCCAGCAGCCCCAGGACTAGCGGGATCACAGATACGCAGTATTTT
cdr3_length: 13; clone_size: -; j_call: TRBJ1-1; d_call: TRBD1; v_call: TRBV5-4; cdr3_aa: CASSFSGGTEAFF; cdr3_nt: TGTGCCAGCAGCTTCTCAGGGGGCACTGAAGCTTTCTTT
cdr3_length: 16; clone_size: -; j_call: TRBJ1-2; d_call: -; v_call: TRBV7-2; cdr3_aa: CASTKDSRQIVHGYTF; cdr3_nt: TGTGCCAGCACCAAAGATAGTCGACAAATCGTTCATGGCTACACCTTC
cdr3_length: 14; clone_size: once; j_call: TRBJ2-2; d_call: -; v_call: TRBV4-2; cdr3_aa: CASSQDRDTGELFF; cdr3_nt: TGTGCCAGCAGCCAAGATCGGGACACCGGGGAGCTGTTTTTT
cdr3_length: 16; clone_size: -; j_call: TRBJ2-7; d_call: -; v_call: TRBV15; cdr3_aa: CATSRDDEGDAYEQYF; cdr3_nt: TGTGCCACCAGCAGAGATGATGAGGGTGACGCCTACGAGCAGTACTTC
cdr3_length: 15; clone_size: -; j_call: TRBJ1-5; d_call: TRBD1; v_call: TRBV28; cdr3_aa: CASSPMDREHQPQHF; cdr3_nt: TGTGCCAGCAGTCCCATGGACAGGGAACATCAGCCCCAGCATTTT
cdr3_length: 15; clone_size: -; j_call: TRBJ2-5; d_call: -; v_call: TRBV5-1; cdr3_aa: CASSLAGGTEETQYF; cdr3_nt: TGCGCCAGCAGCTTGGCCGGCGGGACAGAAGAGACCCAGTACTTC
cdr3_length: 14; clone_size: -; j_call: TRBJ1-2; d_call: TRBD1; v_call: TRBV27; cdr3_aa: CASSVEDRVSGYTF; cdr3_nt: TGTGCCAGCAGTGTTGAGGACAGGGTTAGCGGCTACACCTTC
cdr3_length: 14; clone_size: few; j_call: TRBJ1-5; d_call: -; v_call: TRBV2; cdr3_aa: CASSATGQDQPQHF; cdr3_nt: TGTGCCAGCAGTGCAACAGGGCAGGATCAGCCCCAGCATTTT
cdr3_length: 15; clone_size: -; j_call: TRBJ1-5; d_call: TRBD1; v_call: TRBV28; cdr3_aa: CASSTGQGNNQPQHF; cdr3_nt: TGTGCCAGCAGTACCGGACAGGGCAACAATCAGCCCCAGCATTTT
cdr3_length: 16; clone_size: -; j_call: TRBJ1-2; d_call: -; v_call: TRBV29-1; cdr3_aa: CSGDIQGAGELYGYTF; cdr3_nt: TGCAGCGGCGACATACAAGGGGCAGGGGAGCTCTATGGCTACACCTTC
cdr3_length: 15; clone_size: once; j_call: TRBJ1-6; d_call: TRBD1; v_call: TRBV3-1/TRBV3-2; cdr3_aa: CASSQPGQGYSPLHF; cdr3_nt: TGTGCCAGCAGCCAACCCGGACAGGGGTATTCACCCCTCCACTTT
cdr3_length: 14; clone_size: -; j_call: TRBJ1-4; d_call: -; v_call: TRBV2; cdr3_aa: CASMRGNTNEKLFF; cdr3_nt: TGTGCCAGCATGAGGGGGAACACTAATGAAAAACTGTTTTTT
cdr3_length: 12; clone_size: -; j_call: TRBJ1-2; d_call: -; v_call: TRBV7-2; cdr3_aa: CASSLSGLGYTF; cdr3_nt: TGTGCCAGCAGCTTATCAGGTCTGGGCTACACCTTC
cdr3_length: 16; clone_size: -; j_call: TRBJ1-4; d_call: -; v_call: TRBV4-2; cdr3_aa: CASSQDWTAGHEKLFF; cdr3_nt: TGTGCCAGCAGCCAAGATTGGACAGCAGGACATGAAAAACTGTTTTTT